These 21 T cell receptor beta chains share one sample of origin, sequenced in a study of shared clonotypes between healthy human individuals. Produced via immunoSEQ multiplex PCR; TCRdb's table is partial and in-frame only. This table has roughly 2.4 million clones, approximately 94% appearing once. The sequenced material came from naive CD4+ T cells sorted from blood. Subset specified: CD45RA+ positively selected. The receptors here all came from a man between 18 and 35 years old in good health.

This rearrangement joins TRBV5-1 to TRBJ2-1; D gene uncertain. Trimming stripped 3 bases from V and 9 bases from J, with 10 bases between. The germline V gene has CDR1 SGHRS and CDR2 YFSETQ. CDR3 length: 12 amino acids. In nucleotides, the CDR3 is TGCGCCAGCAGCTCGACGAGAAGTGAGCAGTTCTTC. Translated, it gives CASSSTRSEQFF.

The DNA for the CDR3 is TGTGCCAGCAGCCCCCTTCGCGGAGGGGGCACTGGAAACACCATATATTTT. Its translation is CASSPLRGGGTGNTIYF. This chain uses TRBV9 with TRBJ1-3; 7 nucleotides line up with TRBD1. Per the germline V gene, CDR1 is SGDLS and CDR2 is YYNGEE. The CDR3 length is 17 residues. The junction had 12 bases not matched to a gene; V was cut back by 4 bases and J by 2 bases.

The rearrangement joins TRBV6-6 to TRBJ1-5, with 9 bases identical to TRBD1. CDR1 MNHNY and CDR2 SVGAGI come from the germline V gene (reference sequence). CDR3 length: 13 amino acids. The junction had 2 bases not matched to a gene; V was cut back by 7 bases and J by 4 bases. The CDR3 nucleotides are TGTGCCAGCAACGGACAGGGGAATCAGCCCCAGCATTTT. This codes for CASNGQGNQPQHF.

The chain is built from TRBV6-1 and TRBJ1-1; TRBD1 aligns across 8 bases. The CDR3 runs 17 residues. Trimming at V came to 4 bases and at J to 10 bases, leaving 20 bases not matched to a gene. Germline-derived CDR1 and CDR2 are MNHNS and SASEGT. The CDR3 sequence: CASSARTGMPRIPIAFF. The CDR3 DNA sequence: TGTGCCAGCAGTGCAAGGACAGGGATGCCTAGGATTCCAATAGCTTTCTTT.

This sequence joins TRBV23-1 and TRBJ2-7; 9 bases agree with TRBD1. TRBV23-1 belongs to the ORF category, with a function that is uncertain. This CDR3 comprises 14 residues. V shed 4 bases, J shed 3 bases, and the junction held 4 bases outside the gene matches. In nucleotides, the CDR3 is TGCGCCAGCAGTCTAGGACAGGGGAGCTACGAGCAGTACTTC. It encodes CASSLGQGSYEQYF.

The genes are TRBV7-2 and TRBJ2-1; D is possibly TRBD1 or TRBD2 (5 bases each). V lost 5 bases, J lost 4 bases, and 18 bases lay in between. CDR3 size: 16 residues. Germline loops: CDR1 SGHTA, CDR2 FQGNSA. In DNA, the CDR3 is TGTGCCAGCAGCAACCCCCCGGGACCCAAATACAATGAGCAGTTCTTC. Translated, it gives CASSNPPGPKYNEQFF.

This chain connects TRBV10-1 to TRBJ2-3; the D gene is possibly TRBD2 (7 bases). The CDR3 sequence is 17 residues long. Between the trimmed V and J ends, which lost 0 bases and 1 base, there was a span of 14 bases. Germline V gives CDR1 WNHNN, CDR2 SYGVQD (reference sequence). DNA for the CDR3: TGCGCCAGCAGTGAGTCCCGGGGGGCAAAAGGCACAGATACGCAGTATTTT. This encodes CASSESRGAKGTDTQYF.

The chain couples TRBV2 to TRBJ1-6; 7 bases agree with TRBD1. Germline V gene data show CDR1 as SNHLY and CDR2 as FYNNEI. The junction had 6 bases not matched to a gene; V was cut back by 4 bases and J by 9 bases. The CDR3 runs to 14 residues. In DNA form, the CDR3 reads TGTGCCAGCAGTGGACAGGGAACGGGTTCACCCCTCCACTTT. Its translation is CASSGQGTGSPLHF.

The chain couples TRBV7-9 to TRBJ1-2; 10 bases agree with TRBD1. From germline, CDR1 is SEHNR and CDR2 FQNEAQ (reference sequence). V shed 5 bases, J shed 4 bases, and the junction held 13 bases outside the gene matches. The CDR3 length is 17 residues. The CDR3 reads CASSQGTGVLNVYGYTF. The DNA of the CDR3 is TGTGCCAGCAGCCAAGGGACAGGGGTCCTTAACGTCTATGGCTACACCTTC. The full variable domain, with the rest looked up from reference TRBV7-9 and TRBJ1-2, is DTGVSQNPRHKITKRGQNVTFRCDPISEHNRLYWYRQTLGQGPEFLTYFQNEAQLEKSRLLSDRFSAERPKGSFSTLEIQRTEQGDSAMYLCASSQGTGVLNVYGYTFGSGTRLTVV.

This clone has a single count. The rearrangement joins TRBV7-2 to TRBJ2-3; TRBD2 matches at 9 bases. The CDR3 has 16 residues. The germline V gene has CDR1 SGHTA and CDR2 FQGNSA. Losses at the gene ends were 5 bases for V and 3 bases for J; bases not matched to a gene: 9. The CDR3 is CASSLIAGVLTDTQYF. CDR3 DNA: TGTGCCAGCAGCCTCATAGCGGGAGTCTTGACAGATACGCAGTATTTT.

The chain uses TRBV5-1 and TRBJ1-5; D unresolved. The germline V gene has CDR1 SGHRS and CDR2 YFSETQ. The CDR3 consists of 14 residues. Trimming shortened V by 4 bases and J by 7 bases, and 15 bases separated the two germline ends. The CDR3 nucleotides read TGCGCCAGCAGCCCCGGGCTGGGCTGGCAGCCCCAGCATTTT. This encodes CASSPGLGWQPQHF.

The chain is built from TRBV7-6 and TRBJ1-6, with 10 positions matching TRBD1. The CDR3 loop spans 13 amino acids. J lost 9 bases, V lost 11 bases, and 7 bases had no gene match. Germline CDR1 is SGHVS and CDR2 is FNYEAQ. CDR3 coding DNA: TGTGCCTCTCGACAGGGGGCTACTTCACCCCTCCACTTT. It is translated as CASRQGATSPLHF.

DNA of the CDR3: TGTGCCATCAGTGACTCTTCCGGGAGCCGGAACACTGAAGCTTTCTTT. Protein sequence: CAISDSSGSRNTEAFF. The chain carries TRBV10-3 and TRBJ1-1; D is uncertain. CDR3 length: 16 residues. Looked up from germline, CDR1 is ENHRY and CDR2 is SYGVKD. The V gene lost 3 bases and the J gene lost 1 base, with 15 bases spanning the gap.

DNA of the CDR3: TGTGCCAGCAGCACCCGGGCAGAAATCGACGAGCAGTACTTC. Its translation: CASSTRAEIDEQYF. The chain is built from TRBV9 and TRBJ2-7; D gene ambiguous. This CDR3 has 14 amino acids. Germline V gene lookup returns CDR1 SGDLS and CDR2 YYNGEE. Trimming took off 4 bases at V and 5 bases at J, with 16 bases between the two ends.

This chain uses TRBV30 with TRBJ1-5; D unresolved. Trimming cost V 0 bases and J 6 bases, with 9 bases left between them. There are 13 residues in the CDR3. Germline CDR1 GTSNPN, CDR2 SVGIG (reference sequence). The DNA of the CDR3 is TGTGCCTGGAGTGTAGGGATCGGTCAGCCCCAGCATTTT. This translates into CAWSVGIGQPQHF.

This clone showed up just a few times. CDR3 bases: TGTGCTAGTGGTTTGGGGCAGGGGACCCAAACCGATGAGCAGTTCTTC. The encoded protein is CASGLGQGTQTDEQFF. The genes are TRBV12-5 and TRBJ2-1; TRBD1 might be the D (6 bases). The CDR3 runs to 16 residues. In germline, CDR1 is LGHNT, CDR2 FRNRAP. Trimming left V 1 base short and J 8 bases short, with 18 bases between.

The gene calls are TRBV5-1 and TRBJ1-2; possibly TRBD1 for D (5 bases). Germline V gene sequence: CDR1 SGHRS, CDR2 YFSETQ. V was cut by 7 bases and J by 8 bases, with 18 bases left in between. This CDR3 contains 13 residues. The CDR3 region is CASAGTAPSGYTF. The CDR3 DNA reads TGCGCCAGCGCGGGGACGGCACCTTCAGGCTACACCTTC.

The count of this clone is one. The chain carries TRBV5-1 and TRBJ2-5; 8 positions agree with TRBD2. V lost 4 bases and J lost 10; bases outside the gene matches: 12. The length of the CDR3 is 14 residues. Germline CDR1 and CDR2: SGHRS and YFSETQ. The CDR3 region is CASSEGGGTSYQYF. The CDR3 DNA reads as TGCGCCAGCAGCGAGGGCGGGGGGACGAGTTACCAGTACTTC.

This rearrangement joins TRBV19 to TRBJ1-1; 9 positions match TRBD1. Germline CDR1 and CDR2: LNHDA and SQIVND (reference sequence). V lost 1 base to trimming and J lost 4 bases; unmatched junction nucleotides: 7. The CDR3 consists of 16 residues. The CDR3 region has the DNA TGTGCCAGTAGTATAGTTGGGACAGGGCTGGGCACTGAAGCTTTCTTT. Translating gives CASSIVGTGLGTEAFF. The full variable domain, in which reference TRBV19 and TRBJ1-1 provide the parts outside the CDR3, is DGGITQSPKYLFRKEGQNVTLSCEQNLNHDAMYWYRQDPGQGLRLIYYSQIVNDFQKGDIAEGYSVSREKKESFPLTVTSAQKNPTAFYLCASSIVGTGLGTEAFFGQGTRLTVV.

This chain uses TRBV28 with TRBJ2-7; 7 bases are shared with TRBD1. This CDR3 comprises 13 residues. Trimming at V came to 6 bases and at J to 1 base, leaving 3 bases not matched to a gene. The germline gives CDR1 MDHEN, CDR2 SYDVKM. CDR3: CASRQGPSYEQYF. The CDR3 nucleotides are TGTGCCAGCAGACAGGGGCCGTCCTACGAGCAGTACTTC.

The chain links TRBV12-5 to TRBJ2-5; TRBD2 is a possible D gene (7 bases). The V gene's germline CDR1 is LGHNT and CDR2 FRNRAP. The CDR3 runs to 17 residues. Trimming took off 3 bases at V and 9 bases at J, with 26 bases between the two ends. The CDR3 DNA is TGTGCTAGTGGTTTAGGGGGAGCGGGGTCCCGTCTGGTGGCCCAGTACTTC. It translates to CASGLGGAGSRLVAQYF.